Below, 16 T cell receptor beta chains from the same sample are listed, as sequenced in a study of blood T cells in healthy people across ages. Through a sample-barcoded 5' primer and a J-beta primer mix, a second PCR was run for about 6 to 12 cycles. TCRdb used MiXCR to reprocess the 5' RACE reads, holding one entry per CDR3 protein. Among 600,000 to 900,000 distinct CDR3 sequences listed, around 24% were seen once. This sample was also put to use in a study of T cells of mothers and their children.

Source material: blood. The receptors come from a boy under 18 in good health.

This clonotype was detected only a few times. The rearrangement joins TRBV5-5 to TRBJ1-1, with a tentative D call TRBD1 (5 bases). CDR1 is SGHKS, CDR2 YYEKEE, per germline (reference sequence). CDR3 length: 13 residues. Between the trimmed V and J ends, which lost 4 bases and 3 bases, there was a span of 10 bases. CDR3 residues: CASSTQGDTEAFF. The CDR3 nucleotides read TGTGCCAGCAGCACCCAGGGTGACACTGAAGCTTTCTTT.

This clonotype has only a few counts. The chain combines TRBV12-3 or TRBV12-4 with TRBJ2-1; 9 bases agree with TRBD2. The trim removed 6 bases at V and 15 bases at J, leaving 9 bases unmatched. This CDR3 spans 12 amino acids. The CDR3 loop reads CASSRRGGQGFF. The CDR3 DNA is TGTGCCAGCAGCCGGCGGGGGGGGCAGGGGTTCTTC.

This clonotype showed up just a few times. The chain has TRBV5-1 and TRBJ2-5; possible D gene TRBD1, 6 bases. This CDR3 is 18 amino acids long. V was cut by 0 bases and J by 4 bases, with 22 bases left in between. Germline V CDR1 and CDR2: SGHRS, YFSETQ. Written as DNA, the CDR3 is TGCGCCAGCAGCTTGGTGGGGGCTCTAACTACGTTCCGAGAGACCCAGTACTTC. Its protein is CASSLVGALTTFRETQYF.

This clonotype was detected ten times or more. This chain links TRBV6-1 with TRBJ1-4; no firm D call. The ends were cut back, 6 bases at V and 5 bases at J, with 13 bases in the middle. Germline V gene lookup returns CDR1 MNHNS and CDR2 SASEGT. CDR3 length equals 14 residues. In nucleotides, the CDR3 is TGTGCCAGCAGACCCATACTCTCGAATGAAAAACTGTTTTTT. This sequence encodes CASRPILSNEKLFF.

CDR3 bases: TGCAGTGCTCCCGAGGGCGGTGGCTACACCTTC. It yields the protein CSAPEGGGYTF. The chain uses TRBV20-1 and TRBJ1-2; D unresolved. The CDR3 spans 11 residues. V lost 5 bases, J lost 7 bases, and 11 bases lay in between. CDR1 is DFQATT, CDR2 SNEGSKA, per germline (reference sequence).

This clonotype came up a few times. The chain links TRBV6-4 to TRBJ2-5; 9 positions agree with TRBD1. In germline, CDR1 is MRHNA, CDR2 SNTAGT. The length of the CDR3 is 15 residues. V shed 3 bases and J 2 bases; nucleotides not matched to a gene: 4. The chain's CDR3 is CASSEGGTGQETQYF. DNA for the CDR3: TGTGCCAGCAGTGAAGGCGGGACAGGGCAAGAGACCCAGTACTTC.

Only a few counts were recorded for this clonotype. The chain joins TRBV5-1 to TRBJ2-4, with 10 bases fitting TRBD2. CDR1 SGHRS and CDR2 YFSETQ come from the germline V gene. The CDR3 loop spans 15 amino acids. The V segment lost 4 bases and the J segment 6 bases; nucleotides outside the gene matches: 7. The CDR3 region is CASSMGLATLNIQYF. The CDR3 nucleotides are TGCGCCAGCAGCATGGGACTAGCGACCCTAAACATTCAGTACTTC.

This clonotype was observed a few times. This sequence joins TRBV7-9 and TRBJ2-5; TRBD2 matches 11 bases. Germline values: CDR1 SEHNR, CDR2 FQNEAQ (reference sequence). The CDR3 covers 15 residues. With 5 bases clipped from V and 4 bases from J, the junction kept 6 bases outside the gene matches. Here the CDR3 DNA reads TGTGCCAGCAGCCAGACTAGCGGGGAGGGAGAGACCCAGTACTTC. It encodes CASSQTSGEGETQYF.

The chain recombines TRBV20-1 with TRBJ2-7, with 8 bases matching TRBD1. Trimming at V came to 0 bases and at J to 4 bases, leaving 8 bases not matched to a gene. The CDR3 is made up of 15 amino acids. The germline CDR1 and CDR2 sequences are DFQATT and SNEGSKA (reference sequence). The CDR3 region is CSARDGGTGGYEQYF. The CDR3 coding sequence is TGCAGTGCTAGAGATGGGGGGACAGGAGGGTACGAGCAGTACTTC.

The CDR3 DNA is TGCAGTGCTAGAGACGGACAGGGGGACTACGAGCAGTACTTC. This gives the protein CSARDGQGDYEQYF. The chain joins TRBV20-1 to TRBJ2-7; 10 bases are a match to TRBD1. Germline loops: CDR1 DFQATT, CDR2 SNEGSKA (reference sequence). V gave up 0 bases and J gave up 3 bases; unmatched junction bases: 2. The CDR3 is made up of 14 amino acids.

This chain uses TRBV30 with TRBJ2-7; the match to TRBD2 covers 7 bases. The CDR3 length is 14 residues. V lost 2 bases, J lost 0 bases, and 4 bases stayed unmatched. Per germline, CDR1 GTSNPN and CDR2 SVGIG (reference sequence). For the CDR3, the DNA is TGTGCCTGGAGTCCTAGCGGCTTCTCCTACGAGCAGTACTTC. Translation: CAWSPSGFSYEQYF.

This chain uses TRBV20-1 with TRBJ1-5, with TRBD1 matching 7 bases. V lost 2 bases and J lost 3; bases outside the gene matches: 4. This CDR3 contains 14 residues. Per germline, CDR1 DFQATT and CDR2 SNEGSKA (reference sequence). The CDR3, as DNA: TGCAGTGCTAGAAGGGGGCCCCTCAATCAGCCCCAGCATTTT. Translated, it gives CSARRGPLNQPQHF.

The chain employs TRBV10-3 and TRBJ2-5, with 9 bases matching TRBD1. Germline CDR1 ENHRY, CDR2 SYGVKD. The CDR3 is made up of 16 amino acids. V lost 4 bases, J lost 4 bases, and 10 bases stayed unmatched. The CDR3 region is CAISVAGTGLGETQYF. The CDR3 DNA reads TGTGCCATCAGTGTGGCCGGGACAGGGTTAGGAGAGACCCAGTACTTC.

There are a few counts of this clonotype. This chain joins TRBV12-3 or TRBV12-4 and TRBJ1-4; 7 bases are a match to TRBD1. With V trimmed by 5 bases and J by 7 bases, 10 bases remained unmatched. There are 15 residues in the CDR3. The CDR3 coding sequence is TGTGCCAGCAGTCCCAACAGGGGAAGGGGTGAAAAACTGTTTTTT. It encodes CASSPNRGRGEKLFF.

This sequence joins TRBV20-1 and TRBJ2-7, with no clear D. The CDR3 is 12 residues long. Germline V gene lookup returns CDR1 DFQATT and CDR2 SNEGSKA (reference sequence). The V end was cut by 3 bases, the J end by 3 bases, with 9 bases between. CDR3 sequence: CSARFRIYEQYF. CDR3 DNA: TGCAGTGCTAGGTTCCGGATCTACGAGCAGTACTTC.

CDR3 in amino acids: CASSFPGQGLGEQYF. CDR3 sequence (DNA): TGTGCCAGCAGTTTCCCTGGACAGGGTTTGGGCGAGCAGTACTTC. V and J are TRBV12-3 or TRBV12-4 and TRBJ2-7; 8 bases map to TRBD1. This CDR3 is built from 15 residues. The V segment lost 3 bases and the J segment 6 bases; nucleotides outside the gene matches: 10.